These 12 T cell receptor beta chains were sequenced from one sample in a study of Ad26.COV2.S vaccination and SARS-CoV-2 variants. As for treatment: 19 received Ad26.COV2.S at low or high dose, single or two shots; roughly five received placebo; per-sample allocation not given. On day 63 after the first injection, vaccine and placebo recipients gave samples. TCRdb's copy holds only in-frame clones and misses some; the assay was immunoSEQ multiplex PCR. Found here are approximately 300,000 clones, around 84% of them singletons; the top ten hold 1.9%. The source was peripheral blood, collected in a trial of Ad26.COV2.S vaccine versus placebo. The source of these receptors is a person between 18 and 60 years old who received the Ad26.COV2.S COVID-19 vaccine or a placebo.

This chain uses TRBV30 with TRBJ1-1, with D perhaps matching TRBD1 (5 bases). Germline CDR1 and CDR2: GTSNPN and SVGIG (reference sequence). This CDR3 is built from 12 residues. V was pared by 4 bases and J by 7 bases, with 13 bases between. The DNA of the CDR3 is TGTGCCTGGAAACAGGACTCTGGTGAAGCTTTCTTT. Translated: CAWKQDSGEAFF.

This rearrangement joins TRBV20-1 to TRBJ1-2; D gene unclear. This CDR3 comprises 11 residues. The germline V gene encodes CDR1 DFQATT and CDR2 SNEGSKA (reference sequence). V was cut by 1 base and J by 10 bases, with 10 bases left in between. The CDR3 reads CSARGPWDYTF. The CDR3, as DNA: TGCAGTGCTAGAGGCCCCTGGGACTACACCTTC.

This clone was counted a single time. In DNA form, the CDR3 reads TGTGCCAGCAGTTGGGGGACCCTTTATAGCACAGATACGCAGTATTTT. Protein: CASSWGTLYSTDTQYF. The chain uses TRBV27 and TRBJ2-3, with D possibly being TRBD1 or TRBD2 (5 bases each). The CDR3 runs to 16 residues. Germline CDR1 and CDR2: MNHEY and SMNVEV (reference sequence). Trimming removed 4 bases from V and 0 bases from J, with 14 bases in between.

The chain couples TRBV7-2 to TRBJ1-5; possible D gene TRBD1, 6 bases. The germline V gene has CDR1 SGHTA and CDR2 FQGNSA. Between the trimmed V and J ends, which lost 5 bases and 3 bases, there was a span of 11 bases. The CDR3 loop spans 14 amino acids. The CDR3 spells CASSPGQNNQPQHF. CDR3 DNA sequence: TGTGCCAGCAGCCCCGGACAGAACAATCAGCCCCAGCATTTT. The complete variable domain, with remaining parts taken from reference TRBV7-2 and TRBJ1-5, reads GAGVSQSPSNKVTEKGKDVELRCDPISGHTALYWYRQSLGQGLEFLIYFQGNSAPDKSGLPSDRFSAERTGGSVSTLTIQRTQQEDSAVYLCASSPGQNNQPQHFGDGTRLSIL.

V is TRBV7-9 and J is TRBJ1-2; 9 positions agree with TRBD1. V shed 2 bases, J shed 5 bases, and the junction held 9 bases outside the gene matches. The CDR3 covers 16 residues. Germline values: CDR1 SEHNR, CDR2 FQNEAQ (reference sequence). The CDR3 DNA reads as TGTGCCAGCAGCTTACTTGGGACAGGGAATCGATATGGCTACACCTTC. Translated: CASSLLGTGNRYGYTF.

This rearrangement joins TRBV2 to TRBJ2-7; the D is unclear. Trimming removed 3 bases at V and 2 bases at J, with 8 bases between. CDR1 is SNHLY, CDR2 FYNNEI, per germline. The CDR3 runs 13 residues. The CDR3 loop reads CASSDVTTYEQYF. DNA for the CDR3: TGTGCCAGCAGTGATGTAACCACCTACGAGCAGTACTTC.

In its sample, this clone was seen once. The chain has TRBV11-2 and TRBJ1-3; D is perhaps TRBD1 (5 bases). The CDR3 consists of 13 residues. Trimming removed 4 bases at V and 14 bases at J, with 18 bases between. Looked up from germline, CDR1 is SGHAT and CDR2 is FQNNGV. The CDR3: CASSYPGEGLLYF. In DNA form, the CDR3 reads TGTGCCAGCAGCTACCCGGGGGAGGGATTGTTATATTTT.

This rearrangement joins TRBV10-3 to TRBJ1-1, with 7 bases lining up with TRBD1. The J segment lost 1 base and the V segment lost 2 bases, leaving 7 bases of the junction unmatched. The CDR3 is 16 residues long. Germline V gives CDR1 ENHRY, CDR2 SYGVKD. The DNA of the CDR3 is TGTGCCATCAGTGAGGTGGAAGGGGGCGCGAACACTGAAGCTTTCTTT. Encoded protein: CAISEVEGGANTEAFF.

The V gene is TRBV4-3, the J gene TRBJ2-3; no clear D gene. This CDR3 contains 16 residues. Germline CDR1 and CDR2: LGHNA and YSLEER. The V end lost 2 bases, the J end lost 1 base, and 13 bases lay between the germline ends. DNA of the CDR3: TGCGCCAGCAGCCAATGGCCCCCACCCGGCACAGATACGCAGTATTTT. Protein: CASSQWPPPGTDTQYF.

V usage is TRBV5-4 and J usage is TRBJ1-4; D perhaps matches TRBD1 (6 bases). Trimming stripped 0 bases from V and 4 bases from J, with 13 bases between. The germline gives CDR1 SGHNT, CDR2 YYREEE (reference sequence). This CDR3 has 16 residues. The DNA for the CDR3 is TGTGCCAGCAGCTTGGGGGTCCAGGGGAGTAATGAAAAACTGTTTTTT. Translated, it gives CASSLGVQGSNEKLFF.

The chain carries TRBV5-1 and TRBJ2-3, with unresolved D. In germline, CDR1 is SGHRS, CDR2 YFSETQ. The CDR3 is made up of 14 amino acids. Trimming cost V 4 bases and J 2 bases, with 11 bases left between them. CDR3 nucleotide sequence: TGCGCCAGCAGCGCCTCTACAATCACAGATACGCAGTATTTT. It is translated as CASSASTITDTQYF.

The rearrangement links TRBV5-1 to TRBJ1-2; D is ambiguous. The germline V and J ends were trimmed by 0 bases and 5 bases, with 11 bases remaining between them. This CDR3 region has 14 residues. The germline V gene encodes CDR1 SGHRS and CDR2 YFSETQ. CDR3 protein: CASSLDAGLYGYTF. CDR3 nucleotide sequence: TGCGCCAGCAGCTTGGACGCAGGCCTATATGGCTACACCTTC.